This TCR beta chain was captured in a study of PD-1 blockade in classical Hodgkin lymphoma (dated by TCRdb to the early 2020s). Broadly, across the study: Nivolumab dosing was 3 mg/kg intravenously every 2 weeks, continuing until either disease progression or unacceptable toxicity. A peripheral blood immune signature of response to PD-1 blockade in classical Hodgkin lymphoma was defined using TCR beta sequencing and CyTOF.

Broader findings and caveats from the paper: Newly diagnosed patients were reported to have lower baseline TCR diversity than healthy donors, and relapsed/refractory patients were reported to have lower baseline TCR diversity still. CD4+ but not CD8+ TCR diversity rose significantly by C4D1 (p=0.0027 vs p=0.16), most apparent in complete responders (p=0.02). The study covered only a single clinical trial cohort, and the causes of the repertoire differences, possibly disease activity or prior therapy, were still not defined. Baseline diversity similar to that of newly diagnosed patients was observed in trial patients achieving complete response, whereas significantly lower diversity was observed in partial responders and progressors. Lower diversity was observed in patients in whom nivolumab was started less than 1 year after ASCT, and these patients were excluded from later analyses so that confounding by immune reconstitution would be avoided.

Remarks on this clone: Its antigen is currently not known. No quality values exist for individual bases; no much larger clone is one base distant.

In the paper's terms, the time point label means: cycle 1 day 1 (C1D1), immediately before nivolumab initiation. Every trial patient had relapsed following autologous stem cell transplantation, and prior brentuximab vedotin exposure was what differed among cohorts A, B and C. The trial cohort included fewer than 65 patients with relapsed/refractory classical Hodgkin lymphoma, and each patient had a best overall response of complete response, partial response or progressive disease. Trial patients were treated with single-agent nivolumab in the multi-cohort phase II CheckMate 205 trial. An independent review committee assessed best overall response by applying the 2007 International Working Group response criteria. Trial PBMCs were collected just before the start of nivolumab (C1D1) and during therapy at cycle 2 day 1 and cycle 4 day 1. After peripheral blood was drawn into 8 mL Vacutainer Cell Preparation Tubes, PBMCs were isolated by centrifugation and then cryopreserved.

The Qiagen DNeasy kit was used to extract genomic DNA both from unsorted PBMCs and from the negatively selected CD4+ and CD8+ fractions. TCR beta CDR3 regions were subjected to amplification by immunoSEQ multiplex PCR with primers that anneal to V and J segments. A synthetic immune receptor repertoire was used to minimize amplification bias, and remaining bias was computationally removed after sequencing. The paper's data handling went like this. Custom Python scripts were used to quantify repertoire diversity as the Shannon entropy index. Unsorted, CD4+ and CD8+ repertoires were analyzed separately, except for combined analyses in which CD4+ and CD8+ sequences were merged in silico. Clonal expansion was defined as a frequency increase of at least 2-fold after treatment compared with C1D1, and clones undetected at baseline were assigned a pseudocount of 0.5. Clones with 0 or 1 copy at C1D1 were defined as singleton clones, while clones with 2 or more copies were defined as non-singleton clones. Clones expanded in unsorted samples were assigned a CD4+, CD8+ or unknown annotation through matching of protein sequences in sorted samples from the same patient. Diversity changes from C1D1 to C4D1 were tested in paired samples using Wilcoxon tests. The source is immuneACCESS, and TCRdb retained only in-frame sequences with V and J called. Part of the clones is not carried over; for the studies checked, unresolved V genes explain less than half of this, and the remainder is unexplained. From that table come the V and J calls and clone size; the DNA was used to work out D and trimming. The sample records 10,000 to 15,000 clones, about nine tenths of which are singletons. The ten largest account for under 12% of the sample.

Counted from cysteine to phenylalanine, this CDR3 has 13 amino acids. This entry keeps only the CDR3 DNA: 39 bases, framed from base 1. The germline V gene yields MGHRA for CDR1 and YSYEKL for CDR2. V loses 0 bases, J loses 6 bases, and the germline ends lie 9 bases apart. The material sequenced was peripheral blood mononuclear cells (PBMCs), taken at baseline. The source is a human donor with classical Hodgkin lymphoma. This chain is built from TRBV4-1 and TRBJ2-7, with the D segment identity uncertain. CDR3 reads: CASSQDGWAEQYF. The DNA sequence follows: TGCGCCAGCAGCCAAGATGGATGGGCCGAGCAGTACTTC.